This is a list of T cell receptor beta chains from one sample in a study of blood T cell repertoires in COVID-19. Generated by immunoSEQ multiplex PCR, the TCRdb table keeps only in-frame clones and is missing some. The sample comprises more than 55,000 clones, over 75% of which are singletons, and around 6.9% rests with the top ten. The sequencing input was peripheral blood. The receptors derive from a man in his 60s with active or convalescent COVID-19. Both conserved end residues are part of each CDR3. The order of the fields is D gene, clone size, V gene, J gene, CDR3 protein, CDR3 DNA. A D gene is named only where the DNA matches it firmly. Only some rows state a clone size, as once, few, many or a class for expanded clones.

d_call: TRBD1
clone_size: NA
v_call: TRBV24-1
j_call: TRBJ1-2
cdr3_aa: CATSDSVGQGGGNYGYTF
cdr3_nt: TGTGCCACCAGTGACTCGGTGGGACAGGGGGGCGGCAACTATGGCTACACCTTC

d_call: TRBD1
clone_size: NA
v_call: TRBV29-1
j_call: TRBJ1-1
cdr3_aa: CSVFPGQGETRNTEAFF
cdr3_nt: TGCAGCGTTTTTCCCGGACAGGGTGAGACGAGGAACACTGAAGCTTTCTTT

d_call: NA
clone_size: few
v_call: TRBV28
j_call: TRBJ2-7
cdr3_aa: CASSSHRAGAYEQYF
cdr3_nt: TGTGCCAGCAGTTCCCACCGGGCAGGGGCCTACGAGCAGTACTTC

d_call: NA
clone_size: once
v_call: TRBV9
j_call: TRBJ2-1
cdr3_aa: CASSVEGRTTYNQEQFF
cdr3_nt: TGTGCCAGCAGCGTAGAGGGAAGGACTACCTACAACCAAGAGCAGTTCTTC

d_call: TRBD2
clone_size: NA
v_call: TRBV6-6
j_call: TRBJ2-7
cdr3_aa: CASTGTSGRDEQYF
cdr3_nt: TGTGCCAGCACTGGGACTAGCGGGAGGGATGAGCAGTACTTC

d_call: TRBD1
clone_size: NA
v_call: TRBV10-1
j_call: TRBJ2-1
cdr3_aa: CASSDRTGPYNEQFF
cdr3_nt: TGCGCCAGCAGTGACAGGACAGGCCCCTACAATGAGCAGTTCTTC

d_call: NA
clone_size: medium-sized
v_call: TRBV5-4
j_call: TRBJ2-3
cdr3_aa: CASSLGGGLPDTQYF
cdr3_nt: TGTGCCAGCAGCTTAGGGGGGGGGCTTCCAGATACGCAGTATTTT

d_call: NA
clone_size: once
v_call: TRBV7-9
j_call: TRBJ1-2
cdr3_aa: CASSSQGVSGYTF
cdr3_nt: TGTGCCAGCAGCTCACAAGGGGTGAGTGGCTACACCTTC

d_call: NA
clone_size: NA
v_call: TRBV9
j_call: TRBJ2-2
cdr3_aa: CASSVEVNTGELFF
cdr3_nt: TGTGCCAGCAGCGTCGAGGTGAACACCGGGGAGCTGTTTTTT

d_call: NA
clone_size: NA
v_call: TRBV4-2
j_call: TRBJ1-1
cdr3_aa: CASSRGGMNTEAFF
cdr3_nt: TGTGCCAGCAGCCGGGGGGGGATGAACACTGAAGCTTTCTTT

d_call: NA
clone_size: NA
v_call: TRBV28
j_call: TRBJ2-7
cdr3_aa: CASTPHPPVSGQYF
cdr3_nt: TGTGCCAGCACCCCCCACCCCCCCGTGTCCGGGCAGTACTTC

d_call: TRBD1
clone_size: once
v_call: TRBV7-9
j_call: TRBJ1-2
cdr3_aa: CASSRAPWWETGESYGYTF
cdr3_nt: TGTGCCAGCAGCCGCGCGCCGTGGTGGGAGACAGGGGAGAGCTATGGCTACACCTTC

d_call: NA
clone_size: once
v_call: TRBV30
j_call: TRBJ1-2
cdr3_aa: CAWSTQGYYGYTF
cdr3_nt: TGTGCCTGGAGTACGCAGGGTTACTATGGCTACACCTTC

d_call: NA
clone_size: once
v_call: TRBV5-1
j_call: TRBJ2-2
cdr3_aa: CASSPPRTGELFF
cdr3_nt: TGCGCCAGCAGCCCGCCGAGGACCGGGGAGCTGTTTTTT

d_call: NA
clone_size: NA
v_call: TRBV29-1
j_call: TRBJ2-5
cdr3_aa: CSTSKGGGLGETQYF
cdr3_nt: TGCAGCACATCGAAGGGGGGAGGGCTAGGGGAGACCCAGTACTTC

d_call: TRBD2
clone_size: NA
v_call: TRBV7-8
j_call: TRBJ2-7
cdr3_aa: CASSATSGITYEQYF
cdr3_nt: TGTGCCAGCAGCGCGACTAGCGGGATCACCTACGAGCAGTACTTC

d_call: TRBD1
clone_size: NA
v_call: TRBV5-1
j_call: TRBJ1-4
cdr3_aa: CASSAARTGTEKLFF
cdr3_nt: TGCGCCAGCAGCGCGGCGAGGACAGGGACTGAAAAACTGTTTTTT

d_call: NA
clone_size: NA
v_call: TRBV2
j_call: TRBJ1-5
cdr3_aa: CASSETYRSANQPQHF
cdr3_nt: TGTGCCAGCAGTGAAACTTACAGGAGCGCTAATCAGCCCCAGCATTTT

d_call: TRBD2
clone_size: NA
v_call: TRBV14
j_call: TRBJ2-7
cdr3_aa: CASSQLAGEGYEQYF
cdr3_nt: TGTGCCAGCAGCCAACTAGCGGGAGAGGGCTACGAGCAGTACTTC

d_call: NA
clone_size: NA
v_call: TRBV5-4
j_call: TRBJ2-7
cdr3_aa: CASSLGRVGGYEQYF
cdr3_nt: TGTGCCAGCAGCTTGGGCAGGGTGGGAGGTTACGAGCAGTACTTC

d_call: NA
clone_size: NA
v_call: TRBV4-1
j_call: TRBJ2-3
cdr3_aa: CASSQEGASSTDTQYF
cdr3_nt: TGCGCCAGCAGCCAAGAAGGAGCTTCTAGCACAGATACGCAGTATTTT

d_call: NA
clone_size: NA
v_call: TRBV4-3
j_call: TRBJ1-4
cdr3_aa: CASSQALRNEKLFF
cdr3_nt: TGCGCCAGCAGCCAAGCACTGAGGAATGAAAAACTGTTTTTT

d_call: TRBD1
clone_size: NA
v_call: TRBV6-5
j_call: TRBJ1-1
cdr3_aa: CASNRDRDTGEAFF
cdr3_nt: TGTGCCAGCAACCGGGACAGGGATACAGGTGAAGCTTTCTTT

d_call: NA
clone_size: NA
v_call: TRBV3-1/TRBV3-2
j_call: TRBJ1-3
cdr3_aa: CASSQEGGGSGNTIYF
cdr3_nt: TGTGCCAGCAGCCAAGAGGGGGGGGGATCTGGAAACACCATATATTTT

d_call: TRBD2
clone_size: NA
v_call: TRBV9
j_call: TRBJ2-7
cdr3_aa: CASSVGPAGNEQYF
cdr3_nt: TGTGCCAGCAGCGTAGGTCCAGCGGGGAACGAGCAGTACTTC

d_call: TRBD1
clone_size: NA
v_call: TRBV2
j_call: TRBJ1-2
cdr3_aa: CASTWDRGRYTF
cdr3_nt: TGTGCCAGCACCTGGGACAGGGGACGCTACACCTTC

d_call: TRBD2
clone_size: few
v_call: TRBV6-6
j_call: TRBJ2-1
cdr3_aa: CASSFRAGTNNEQFF
cdr3_nt: TGTGCCAGCAGTTTCCGAGCGGGGACCAACAATGAGCAGTTCTTC

d_call: NA
clone_size: NA
v_call: TRBV3-1/TRBV3-2
j_call: TRBJ1-5
cdr3_aa: CASSQEGVQPQHF
cdr3_nt: TGTGCCAGCAGCCAAGAAGGAGTACAGCCCCAGCATTTT

d_call: NA
clone_size: NA
v_call: TRBV7-9
j_call: TRBJ2-1
cdr3_aa: CASSLVRGRDEQFF
cdr3_nt: TGTGCCAGCAGCTTAGTGCGGGGGCGCGATGAGCAGTTCTTC

d_call: NA
clone_size: NA
v_call: TRBV18
j_call: TRBJ1-5
cdr3_aa: CASSPRTESNQPQHF
cdr3_nt: TGTGCCAGCTCACCCCGGACAGAGAGCAATCAGCCCCAGCATTTT

d_call: NA
clone_size: NA
v_call: TRBV9
j_call: TRBJ1-2
cdr3_aa: CASSVVSENYGYTF
cdr3_nt: TGTGCCAGCAGCGTAGTGAGCGAAAACTATGGCTACACCTTC

d_call: TRBD1
clone_size: NA
v_call: TRBV27
j_call: TRBJ2-7
cdr3_aa: CASRRLGTDYEQYF
cdr3_nt: TGTGCCAGCAGAAGACTGGGGACAGACTACGAGCAGTACTTC

d_call: TRBD1
clone_size: NA
v_call: TRBV5-1
j_call: TRBJ1-1
cdr3_aa: CASSLVGQGATEAFF
cdr3_nt: TGCGCCAGCAGCTTGGTCGGACAGGGGGCCACTGAAGCTTTCTTT

d_call: TRBD1
clone_size: few
v_call: TRBV5-1
j_call: TRBJ1-1
cdr3_aa: CASSSERTGDMNTEAFF
cdr3_nt: TGCGCCAGCAGCTCGGAGAGGACAGGTGATATGAACACTGAAGCTTTCTTT

d_call: TRBD1
clone_size: once
v_call: TRBV4-2
j_call: TRBJ2-1
cdr3_aa: CASSTGDFEQFF
cdr3_nt: TGTGCCAGCAGCACAGGGGATTTTGAGCAGTTCTTC

d_call: TRBD1
clone_size: NA
v_call: TRBV7-2
j_call: TRBJ2-7
cdr3_aa: CASSLERGLYEQYF
cdr3_nt: TGTGCCAGCAGCTTAGAGAGGGGGCTCTACGAGCAGTACTTC

d_call: NA
clone_size: NA
v_call: TRBV24-1
j_call: TRBJ1-2
cdr3_aa: CATSDSGSLPNYGYTF
cdr3_nt: TGTGCCACCAGTGATTCCGGGTCGCTACCTAACTATGGCTACACCTTC

d_call: NA
clone_size: NA
v_call: TRBV2
j_call: TRBJ1-1
cdr3_aa: CASKGRGTEAFF
cdr3_nt: TGTGCCAGTAAAGGCAGGGGAACTGAAGCTTTCTTT

d_call: TRBD1
clone_size: NA
v_call: TRBV5-5
j_call: TRBJ1-3
cdr3_aa: CASSLEGAPGNTIYF
cdr3_nt: TGTGCCAGCAGCTTGGAGGGGGCGCCGGGAAACACCATATATTTT

d_call: NA
clone_size: NA
v_call: TRBV29-1
j_call: TRBJ1-5
cdr3_aa: CSVAGNNQPQHF
cdr3_nt: TGCAGCGTTGCGGGGAACAATCAGCCCCAGCATTTT